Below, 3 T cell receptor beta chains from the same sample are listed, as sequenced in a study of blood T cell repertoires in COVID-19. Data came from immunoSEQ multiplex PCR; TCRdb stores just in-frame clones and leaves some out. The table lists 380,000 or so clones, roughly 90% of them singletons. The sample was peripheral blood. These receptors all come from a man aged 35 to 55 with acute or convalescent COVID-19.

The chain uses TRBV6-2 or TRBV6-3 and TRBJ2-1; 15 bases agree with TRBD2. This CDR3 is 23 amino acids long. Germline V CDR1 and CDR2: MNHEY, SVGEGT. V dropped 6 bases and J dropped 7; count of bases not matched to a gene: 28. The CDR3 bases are TGTGCCAGCAGCCCTGGGACGTACTGGACTAGCGGGGGGGCCTCCAGCAGGTGGAATGAGCAGTTCTTC. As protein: CASSPGTYWTSGGASSRWNEQFF.

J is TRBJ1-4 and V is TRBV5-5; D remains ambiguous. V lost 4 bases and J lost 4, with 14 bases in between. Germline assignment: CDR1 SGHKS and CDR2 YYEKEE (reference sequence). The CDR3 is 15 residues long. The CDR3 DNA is TGTGCCAGCAGCCAACCCGCGGGTAGTAATGAAAAACTGTTTTTT. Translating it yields CASSQPAGSNEKLFF.

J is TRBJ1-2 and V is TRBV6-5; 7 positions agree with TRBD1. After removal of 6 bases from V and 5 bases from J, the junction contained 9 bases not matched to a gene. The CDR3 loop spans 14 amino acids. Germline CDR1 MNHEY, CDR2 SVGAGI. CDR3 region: CASRLDRNQYGYTF. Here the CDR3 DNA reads TGTGCCAGCAGATTGGACAGGAACCAATATGGCTACACCTTC.